This T cell receptor (beta chain) is from a study of molecular identifiers for immune sequencing clone quantification. Overall study: Four of five splits of RNA from roughly 20,000 or 100,000 naive CD8 cells were sequenced in replicates.

Listed TCR primers, together with previously described methods, were used for the bulk TCR libraries. TCRdb called the PCR reads again in MiXCR, with one record for every CDR3 protein. The sample consists of about 510,000 distinct CDR3 sequences, less than 30% of them appearing once. Only a few counts were recorded for this clonotype. The length of the CDR3 is 14 residues. Germline CDR1 is LGHDT and CDR2 is YNNKEL (reference sequence). V was pared by 1 base and J by 2 bases, with 9 bases between. The gene calls are TRBV3-1 and TRBJ2-7; TRBD1 might be the D (6 bases). Sequencing used naive CD8+ T cells from blood, with Jurkat cell RNA spiked in. Subset indicated: FACS-sorted CD8+CD4-CCR7+CD45RA+ naive T cells. The receptor was isolated from a human donor in good health. Some libraries in this study had Jurkat cell RNA spiked in. CDR3 nucleotide sequence: TGTGCCAGCAGCCAAGGGACAGTTGCCTACGAGCAGTACTTC. Translation: CASSQGTVAYEQYF.